These 23 T cell receptor beta chains came from one sample sequenced in a study of siplizumab effects on memory and regulatory T cells. Sequenced by immunoSEQ multiplex PCR; TCRdb stores in-frame clones only, minus some. The sample has over 80,000 clones; about 87% are singletons. Input material: Tregs sorted from blood. The receptors were gathered from a human donor in good health.

V gene TRBV7-9 combines with J gene TRBJ2-7; D not resolved. CDR3 length: 14 amino acids. Germline CDR1 reads SEHNR; CDR2 reads FQNEAQ (reference sequence). V lost 1 base and J 1 base, leaving 8 bases between the germline ends. CDR3 nucleotides: TGTGCCAGCAGCTTAGGGCTGAGATCCTACGAGCAGTACTTC. Amino acid sequence: CASSLGLRSYEQYF.

This clone appeared a few times. CDR3 in DNA: TGTGCCAGTAGGACAGGGTGGGCGAATAGCAATCAGCCCCAGCATTTT. It codes for CASRTGWANSNQPQHF. The chain combines TRBV19 with TRBJ1-5, with 7 bases matching TRBD1. The V gene's germline CDR1 is LNHDA and CDR2 SQIVND (reference sequence). The CDR3 extends over 16 amino acids. V was clipped by 6 bases and J by 0 bases; unmatched bases: 8.

The gene calls are TRBV7-9 and TRBJ1-1; TRBD1 matches 7 bases. The germline V gene encodes CDR1 SEHNR and CDR2 FQNEAQ (reference sequence). This CDR3 region has 14 residues. Unmatched junction bases numbered 2, after V lost 3 bases and J lost 1 base. The CDR3 region is CASSLGTENTEAFF. Written as DNA, the CDR3 is TGTGCCAGCAGCTTGGGGACAGAGAACACTGAAGCTTTCTTT.

J is TRBJ2-5 and V is TRBV25-1; TRBD2 is a possible D gene (6 bases). With 2 bases removed from V and 5 bases from J, the gap between germline ends came to 12 bases. The CDR3 is 14 residues long. Germline V lookup: CDR1 MGHDK, CDR2 SYGVNS. The CDR3, as DNA: TGTGCCAGCAGTGAAACATCCGCGGGGGAGACCCAGTACTTC. This encodes CASSETSAGETQYF.

This chain joins TRBV10-3 and TRBJ2-5; 7 positions agree with TRBD1. CDR1 is ENHRY and CDR2 is SYGVKD in the germline V gene. The CDR3 length is 16 residues. With 6 bases clipped from V and 0 bases from J, the junction kept 10 bases outside the gene matches. CDR3 sequence: CAIRPGQAPYQETQYF. For the CDR3, the DNA is TGTGCCATCAGACCCGGACAGGCCCCTTACCAAGAGACCCAGTACTTC.

The chain combines TRBV2 with TRBJ1-6; no definite D call. Between the trimmed V and J ends, which lost 0 bases and 8 bases, there was a span of 8 bases. This CDR3 region has 14 residues. The germline V gene encodes CDR1 SNHLY and CDR2 FYNNEI. The CDR3 nucleotides read TGTGCCAGCAGTGAAGCGTGGAGGGATTCACCCCTCCACTTT. It yields the protein CASSEAWRDSPLHF. The whole variable domain, filled in from reference TRBV2 and TRBJ1-6, reads EPEVTQTPSHQVTQMGQEVILRCVPISNHLYFYWYRQILGQKVEFLVSFYNNEISEKSEIFDDQFSVERPDGSNFTLKIRSTKLEDSAMYFCASSEAWRDSPLHFGNGTRLTVT.

The gene calls are TRBV4-3 and TRBJ1-4, with a weak D call TRBD1 (6 bases). This CDR3 is built from 16 residues. CDR1 and CDR2 from the germline V gene are LGHNA and YSLEER. V lost 0 bases and J 7 bases, leaving 15 bases between the germline ends. The CDR3 nucleotides read TGCGCCAGCAGCCAAGACGGGGGCCGGCCTGGTGAAAAACTGTTTTTT. This gives the protein CASSQDGGRPGEKLFF.

This clone has just one count. The chain combines TRBV10-3 with TRBJ2-7, with 11 positions matching TRBD1. Trimming at V came to 4 bases and at J to 3 bases, leaving 5 bases not matched to a gene. CDR1 and CDR2 from the germline V gene are ENHRY and SYGVKD. This CDR3 region has 15 residues. The CDR3 sequence: CAISGRDRGGYEQYF. The CDR3 DNA reads as TGTGCCATCAGTGGCAGGGACAGGGGGGGCTACGAGCAGTACTTC.

The chain has TRBV2 and TRBJ1-5; 7 bases are a match to TRBD1. This CDR3 is 13 amino acids long. V was pared by 8 bases and J by 4 bases, with 5 bases of the junction left unmatched. Germline assignment: CDR1 SNHLY and CDR2 FYNNEI. The CDR3 protein is CASRDSNNQPQHF. The DNA of the CDR3 is TGTGCCAGCCGGGACAGTAATAATCAGCCCCAGCATTTT.

The CDR3 sequence: CSFSRTATPYGYTF. Here the CDR3 DNA reads TGCAGCTTTAGCCGGACCGCTACGCCCTATGGCTACACCTTC. The chain uses TRBV29-1 and TRBJ1-2; unclear D gene. This CDR3 has 14 amino acids. Per the germline V gene, CDR1 is SQVTM and CDR2 is ANQGSEA. V was trimmed by 8 bases and J by 4 bases, leaving 20 bases between them.

This rearrangement joins TRBV7-8 to TRBJ2-2; 7 nucleotides agree with TRBD2. In germline, CDR1 is SGHVS, CDR2 FQNEAQ. CDR3 size: 14 residues. The junction had 13 bases not matched to a gene; V was cut back by 5 bases and J by 13 bases. CDR3: CASSHLGGRGVLFF. The CDR3 DNA is TGTGCCAGCAGCCATCTGGGAGGGCGGGGTGTGCTGTTTTTT.

The rearrangement joins TRBV6-5 to TRBJ2-3, with 9 bases fitting TRBD2. CDR1 and CDR2 (germline): MNHEY, SVGAGI. V shed 2 bases and J 7 bases; nucleotides not matched to a gene: 4. This CDR3 has 14 amino acids. The chain's CDR3 is CASSYSGGPYTQYF. For the CDR3, the DNA is TGTGCCAGCAGTTACAGCGGGGGGCCTTATACGCAGTATTTT.

The CDR3 sequence: CASSLDSATGELFF. The CDR3 DNA reads TGTGCCAGCAGCCTGGATTCGGCCACCGGGGAGCTGTTTTTT. V gene TRBV7-3 combines with J gene TRBJ2-2, with D uncertain. The germline V gene has CDR1 SGHTA and CDR2 FQGTGA. The CDR3 runs to 14 residues. The germline V and J ends were trimmed by 5 bases and 4 bases, with 11 bases remaining between them.

The chain links TRBV7-9 to TRBJ1-2; no reliable D call. Deletions cut 1 base from V and 0 bases from J, with 3 bases between. CDR1 SEHNR and CDR2 FQNEAQ come from the germline V gene (reference sequence). The CDR3 has 13 residues. The CDR3 reads CASSLGANYGYTF. The CDR3 region has the DNA TGTGCCAGCAGCTTAGGGGCTAACTATGGCTACACCTTC.

The rearrangement uses TRBV6-1 and TRBJ2-7; D is ambiguous. This CDR3 region has 13 residues. Trimming removed 8 bases at V and 0 bases at J, with 11 bases between. Germline V gives CDR1 MNHNS, CDR2 SASEGT. In DNA, the CDR3 is TGTGCCAGCGCTGTGAGGAACTCCTACGAGCAGTACTTC. Protein product: CASAVRNSYEQYF.

The J gene is TRBJ2-7, the V gene TRBV20-1, with D unclear. The V gene's germline CDR1 is DFQATT and CDR2 SNEGSKA (reference sequence). Trimming removed 3 bases at V and 7 bases at J, with 10 bases between. CDR3 length: 11 residues. In DNA form, the CDR3 reads TGCAGTGCTAGGTCGCCTGCAGAGCAGTACTTC. It specifies CSARSPAEQYF.

This chain joins TRBV13 and TRBJ2-7; 10 nucleotides agree with TRBD2. The CDR3 totals 16 residues. The V segment lost 4 bases and the J segment 2 bases; nucleotides outside the gene matches: 8. The V gene's germline CDR1 is PRHDT and CDR2 FYEKMQ (reference sequence). In nucleotides, the CDR3 is TGTGCCAGCAGCTACGGACTAGCGGAAAACCCCTACGAGCAGTACTTC. Translated, it gives CASSYGLAENPYEQYF.

The chain employs TRBV10-3 and TRBJ1-1; D remains unclear. Trimming removed 3 bases at V and 1 base at J, with 6 bases between. This CDR3 comprises 13 residues. Looked up from germline, CDR1 is ENHRY and CDR2 is SYGVKD. The DNA of the CDR3 is TGTGCCATCAGTGATCGTCCGAACACTGAAGCTTTCTTT. It translates to CAISDRPNTEAFF.

The rearrangement links TRBV28 to TRBJ2-5; D is perhaps TRBD1 or TRBD2 (5 bases each). The V and J ends lost 3 bases and 7 bases respectively, with 21 bases between them. CDR3 length: 16 residues. In germline, CDR1 is MDHEN, CDR2 SYDVKM. The CDR3 nucleotides read TGTGCCAGCAGTTTCACCCGGGGCCCTCTAGGGAGGACCCAGTACTTC. Residues: CASSFTRGPLGRTQYF.

The V gene is TRBV7-2, the J gene TRBJ2-1; tentatively, D is TRBD2 (6 bases). Germline lookup yields CDR1 SGHTA and CDR2 FQGNSA. Trimming cost V 1 base and J 4 bases, with 11 bases left between them. The CDR3 extends over 15 amino acids. CDR3 sequence reads: CASSLVAAGYNEQFF. The CDR3 DNA reads TGTGCCAGCAGCTTAGTGGCTGCGGGGTACAATGAGCAGTTCTTC.

The chain recombines TRBV6-1 with TRBJ1-2; D not resolved. Per the germline V gene, CDR1 is MNHNS and CDR2 is SASEGT. This CDR3 has 13 amino acids. V was cut by 5 bases and J by 0 bases, with 7 bases left in between. In DNA, the CDR3 is TGTGCCAGCAGTCCGACGACTAACTATGGCTACACCTTC. Its translation is CASSPTTNYGYTF.

The chain has TRBV14 and TRBJ1-4; possible D gene TRBD1, 5 bases. The CDR3 loop spans 15 amino acids. The ends were cut back, 1 base at V and 6 bases at J, with 12 bases in the middle. Looked up from germline, CDR1 is SGHDN and CDR2 is FVKESK. The CDR3 coding sequence is TGTGCCAGCAGCCAAGGGTGGCCCAGGGATGAAAAACTGTTTTTT. Its protein is CASSQGWPRDEKLFF. Looking up the rest from reference TRBV14 and TRBJ1-4 gives the full variable domain: EAGVTQFPSHSVIEKGQTVTLRCDPISGHDNLYWYRRVMGKEIKFLLHFVKESKQDESGMPNNRFLAERTGGTYSTLKVQPAELEDSGVYFCASSQGWPRDEKLFFGSGTQLSVL.

This rearrangement joins TRBV14 to TRBJ2-3, with a tentative D call TRBD2 (6 bases). Germline assignment: CDR1 SGHDN and CDR2 FVKESK. The CDR3 sequence is 14 residues long. V gave up 5 bases and J gave up 6 bases, with 15 bases separating them. The CDR3 loop is CASSDEFGGDTQYF. The CDR3, as DNA: TGTGCCAGCAGCGACGAATTCGGAGGGGATACGCAGTATTTT.